This TCR beta chain derives from a study of cytomegalovirus exposure and HLA in healthy donors. The study ran its PCR with 60 Vbeta and 13 Jbeta primers. The table came from immunoSEQ multiplex PCR; TCRdb's copy has only in-frame clones and leaves some out. In the table there are under 150,000 clones, approximately 79% of which are singletons. Looked up from germline, CDR1 is SGHRS and CDR2 is YFSETQ. With 7 bases clipped from V and 4 bases from J, the junction kept 11 bases outside the gene matches. This CDR3 comprises 15 residues. The source of this sequence is a man aged 45-65 years in good health and CMV-seropositive. J is TRBJ1-2 and V is TRBV5-1, with 9 positions matching TRBD1. Sequenced material: PBMCs. DNA of the CDR3: TGCGCCAGCGGAACCGGGACAGGGTTCTCCTATGGCTACACCTTC. Protein: CASGTGTGFSYGYTF.